The source of this T cell receptor (beta chain) is a study of cytotoxic CD8 clonotypes in ibrutinib-treated CLL. Study-wide context: Complete response was seen in 2 patients and partial in some 25; 12 progressed and roughly 15 stayed remitted after a median roughly 65 months.

Germline V gene sequence: CDR1 SGHDT, CDR2 YYEEEE. This CDR3 is 13 amino acids long. The V end lost 0 bases, the J end lost 9 bases, and 12 bases lay between the germline ends. Sequenced by immunoSEQ multiplex PCR; TCRdb stores in-frame clones only, minus some. The sample yields approximately 300,000 clones, roughly 80% seen once. Study-level findings and limits: Patients showed higher baseline clonality than age-matched healthy donors, and it tracked circulating CD8+ T-cell counts.

Comment on this clone: Its matching antigen is unknown.

The rearrangement uses TRBV5-6 and TRBJ1-1; TRBD1 might be the D (6 bases). This clonotype originated in a human donor with chronic lymphocytic leukemia. Sequenced material: PBMCs, taken before ibrutinib treatment. The DNA of the CDR3 is TGTGCCAGCAGCTTGGTACCACAGGGAAAAGCTTTCTTT. Translating it yields CASSLVPQGKAFF.